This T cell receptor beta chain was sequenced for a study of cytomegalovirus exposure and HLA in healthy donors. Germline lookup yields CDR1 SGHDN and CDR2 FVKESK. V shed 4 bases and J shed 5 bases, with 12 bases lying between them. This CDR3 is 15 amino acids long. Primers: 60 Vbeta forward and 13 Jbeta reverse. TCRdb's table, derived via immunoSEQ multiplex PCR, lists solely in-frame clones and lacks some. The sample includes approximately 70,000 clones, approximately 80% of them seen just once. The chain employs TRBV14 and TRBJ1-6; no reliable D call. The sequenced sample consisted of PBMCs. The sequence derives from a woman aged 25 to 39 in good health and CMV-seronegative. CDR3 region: CASSRRGGDNSPLHF. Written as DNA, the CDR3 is TGTGCCAGCAGCCGCCGAGGCGGGGATAATTCACCCCTCCACTTT.